The 28 T cell receptor beta chains in this list originate from one sample, sequenced in a study of OX40 agonist ivuxolimab in advanced cancers. The repertoire was sequenced with immunoSEQ multiplex PCR; TCRdb's copy has only in-frame clones and lacks some. The data hold over 14,000 clones, with about 77% observed a single time. Sequenced material: CD4+ or CD8+ T cells sorted from blood, taken in a trial of the OX40 agonist ivuxolimab. The receptors come from an adult with an advanced solid tumor such as melanoma, head and neck, liver or kidney cancer.

This clone was seen a handful of times. The V call is TRBV7-9, the J call TRBJ2-5; 8 nucleotides line up with TRBD1. The CDR3 runs 15 residues. In germline, CDR1 is SEHNR, CDR2 FQNEAQ (reference sequence). Trimming removed 2 bases from V and 4 bases from J; junction bases left unmatched: 6. DNA for the CDR3: TGTGCCAGCAGCTTACCGACAGGGGTGGGAGAGACCCAGTACTTC. Encoded protein: CASSLPTGVGETQYF.

This clone was observed a few times. The V gene is TRBV7-9, the J gene TRBJ2-1, with 7 bases matching TRBD2. From germline, CDR1 is SEHNR and CDR2 FQNEAQ (reference sequence). The ends lost 5 bases at V and 6 bases at J; junction bases unmatched: 7. CDR3 length: 14 residues. The CDR3: CASSPSPSGNEQFF. The DNA of the CDR3 is TGTGCCAGCAGCCCATCGCCTAGCGGCAATGAGCAGTTCTTC.

The rearrangement joins TRBV5-6 to TRBJ2-5, with D tentatively TRBD2 (6 bases). The CDR3 is made up of 15 amino acids. The germline V and J ends were trimmed by 0 bases and 5 bases, with 14 bases remaining between them. CDR1 and CDR2 from the germline V gene are SGHDT and YYEEEE. The CDR3 nucleotides read TGTGCCAGCAGCTTGGGCGGGTCTAGCGTGGAGACCCAGTACTTC. This gives the protein CASSLGGSSVETQYF.

This clone has more than one count but fewer than ten. The chain carries TRBV4-2 and TRBJ1-1; no definite D call. This CDR3 contains 14 residues. Germline V CDR1 and CDR2: LGHNA, YNFKEQ. Trimming removed 0 bases from V and 0 bases from J, with 5 bases in between. CDR3 coding DNA: TGTGCCAGCAGCCAAGAAGAAATGAACACTGAAGCTTTCTTT. It translates to CASSQEEMNTEAFF.

The chain joins TRBV9 to TRBJ2-1; tentative D call: TRBD2 (5 bases). The CDR3 loop spans 17 amino acids. Trimming stripped 4 bases from V and 5 bases from J, with 22 bases between. Per germline, CDR1 SGDLS and CDR2 YYNGEE. The CDR3 DNA follows: TGTGCCAGCAGCACCCAGTTGGGAGAGGGCCTCGACAATGAGCAGTTCTTC. Encoded protein: CASSTQLGEGLDNEQFF.

The V and J genes are TRBV7-6 and TRBJ2-7; 7 bases are a match to TRBD1. The V and J ends lost 1 base and 0 bases, in that order; junction bases with no gene match: 3. This CDR3 comprises 15 residues. Germline-derived CDR1 and CDR2 are SGHVS and FNYEAQ. The chain's CDR3 is CASSLVGQASYEQYF. In nucleotides, the CDR3 is TGTGCCAGCAGCTTAGTAGGACAGGCCTCCTACGAGCAGTACTTC.

The J gene is TRBJ2-3, the V gene TRBV5-1; 8 bases are a match to TRBD2. CDR3 length: 14 residues. CDR1 is SGHRS and CDR2 is YFSETQ in the germline V gene. The J segment lost 6 bases and the V segment lost 0 bases, leaving 3 bases of the junction unmatched. In DNA form, the CDR3 reads TGCGCCAGCAGCTTGGGAGCGGGAGACGATACGCAGTATTTT. It is translated as CASSLGAGDDTQYF.

This clone came up once. CDR3 loop: CATSREAQGGLEQYF. CDR3 coding DNA: TGTGCCACCAGCAGAGAAGCACAGGGGGGGCTCGAGCAGTACTTC. The chain uses TRBV15 and TRBJ2-7, with a tentative D call TRBD1 (8 bases). The CDR3 spans 15 residues. With 0 bases removed from V and 6 bases from J, the gap between germline ends came to 15 bases. Looked up from germline, CDR1 is LNHNV and CDR2 is YYDKDF (reference sequence).

This chain joins TRBV11-2 and TRBJ2-7, with 10 bases lining up with TRBD1. V was pared by 5 bases and J by 7 bases, with 8 bases of the junction left unmatched. The CDR3 is 14 amino acids. CDR1 is SGHAT, CDR2 FQNNGV, per germline. The CDR3 coding sequence is TGTGCCAGCAGCACCGGGACAGGGGTGTTTGAGCAGTACTTC. Translated, it gives CASSTGTGVFEQYF.

The rearrangement joins TRBV11-3 to TRBJ2-7, with TRBD2 as a possible D gene (5 bases). The CDR3 has 14 residues. Germline V gene lookup returns CDR1 SGHNT and CDR2 YENEEA. Trimming took 5 bases from V and 5 from J, leaving 16 bases between them. CDR3 in amino acids: CASSQKRESDEQYF. CDR3 nucleotides: TGTGCCAGCAGCCAAAAGAGGGAGTCCGACGAGCAGTACTTC.

The chain carries TRBV7-9 and TRBJ1-4; 8 bases align to TRBD1. CDR1 and CDR2 (germline): SEHNR, FQNEAQ (reference sequence). The CDR3 runs to 17 residues. V trimming: 3 bases; J trimming: 8 bases; junction bases outside the gene matches: 14. In DNA form, the CDR3 reads TGTGCCAGCAGCTTCCCTGGCGCAGGGGGCTCTGACGAAAAACTGTTTTTT. Its translation is CASSFPGAGGSDEKLFF.

This clone was detected only a few times. The chain couples TRBV7-9 to TRBJ2-5; the D gene is possibly TRBD2 (7 bases). The CDR3 totals 15 residues. Trimming took off 5 bases at V and 2 bases at J, with 15 bases between the two ends. Germline CDR1 reads SEHNR; CDR2 reads FQNEAQ (reference sequence). CDR3 nucleotides: TGTGCCAGCAGCCCTCCGGGGGGCAGTCAAGAGACCCAGTACTTC. As protein: CASSPPGGSQETQYF.

This clone was picked up one time. The chain links TRBV5-6 to TRBJ2-1, with a tentative D call TRBD1 (6 bases). The CDR3 loop spans 16 amino acids. The V and J ends lost 0 bases and 5 bases respectively, with 15 bases between them. CDR1 SGHDT and CDR2 YYEEEE come from the germline V gene. CDR3 DNA sequence: TGTGCCAGCAGCTTGGCCCCCCAGGGGATCCACAATGAGCAGTTCTTC. It yields the protein CASSLAPQGIHNEQFF.

The genes are TRBV29-1 and TRBJ2-7; D call uncertain. The germline gives CDR1 SQVTM, CDR2 ANQGSEA. Between the trimmed V and J ends, which lost 3 bases and 7 bases, there was a span of 16 bases. This CDR3 spans 13 amino acids. The CDR3 protein is CSVEVIPLGEQYF. The CDR3 coding sequence is TGCAGCGTTGAGGTTATACCTCTGGGGGAGCAGTACTTC.

This chain connects TRBV14 to TRBJ1-5, with D uncertain. Between the trimmed V and J ends, which lost 4 bases and 2 bases, there was a span of 15 bases. Germline CDR1 is SGHDN and CDR2 is FVKESK. The CDR3 consists of 16 residues. In DNA, the CDR3 is TGTGCCAGCAGCCTTAACGGCCTGATTCGCAATCAGCCCCAGCATTTT. Translated: CASSLNGLIRNQPQHF.

V usage is TRBV6-5 and J usage is TRBJ1-4; 9 bases line up with TRBD1. The CDR3 length is 15 residues. The V segment lost 6 bases and the J segment 4 bases; nucleotides outside the gene matches: 6. CDR1 is MNHEY and CDR2 is SVGAGI in the germline V gene. The CDR3 region is CASSSGQGVNEKLFF. The CDR3 bases are TGTGCCAGCAGCTCGGGACAGGGCGTTAATGAAAAACTGTTTTTT.

This chain joins TRBV6-4 and TRBJ1-1; no reliable D call. This CDR3 comprises 12 residues. V was clipped by 2 bases and J by 7 bases, with 8 bases between them. The V gene's germline CDR1 is MRHNA and CDR2 SNTAGT. For the CDR3, the DNA is TGTGCCAGCAGTGACAGAATCGGTGAAGCTTTCTTT. Protein product: CASSDRIGEAFF.

CDR3 sequence: CASSLGTSYNEQFF. The CDR3 DNA sequence: TGTGCCAGCAGCTTAGGGACCAGCTACAATGAGCAGTTCTTC. The chain recombines TRBV7-9 with TRBJ2-1; D remains ambiguous. Germline-derived CDR1 and CDR2 are SEHNR and FQNEAQ (reference sequence). The CDR3 is 14 amino acids. V dropped 1 base and J dropped 3 bases, with 7 bases sitting between them. Full variable domain (remainder filled in from reference TRBV7-9 and TRBJ2-1): DTGVSQNPRHKITKRGQNVTFRCDPISEHNRLYWYRQTLGQGPEFLTYFQNEAQLEKSRLLSDRFSAERPKGSFSTLEIQRTEQGDSAMYLCASSLGTSYNEQFFGPGTRLTVL.

The chain combines TRBV4-3 with TRBJ2-7; 8 bases line up with TRBD1. There are 13 residues in the CDR3. Looked up from germline, CDR1 is LGHNA and CDR2 is YSLEER. J gave up 3 bases and V 3 bases, and 1 base lay outside the gene matches. Written as DNA, the CDR3 is TGCGCCAGCAGCCAGACAGGGGACTACGAGCAGTACTTC. Translating gives CASSQTGDYEQYF.

The V call is TRBV19, the J call TRBJ1-1; D gene unclear. The V gene lost 10 bases and the J gene lost 3 bases, with 15 bases spanning the gap. CDR1 is LNHDA and CDR2 is SQIVND in the germline V gene (reference sequence). The CDR3 loop spans 13 amino acids. CDR3 loop: CATWEGIDTEAFF. The CDR3 region has the DNA TGTGCCACCTGGGAGGGAATCGACACTGAAGCTTTCTTT.

The rearrangement joins TRBV7-2 to TRBJ2-4; D possibly uses TRBD1 or TRBD2 (6 bases each). Germline V gene sequence: CDR1 SGHTA, CDR2 FQGNSA. The CDR3 is 18 amino acids. Trimming stripped 4 bases from V and 1 base from J, with 20 bases between. This CDR3 is CASSSKGEDPSAKNIQYF. CDR3 sequence (DNA): TGTGCCAGCAGCTCAAAGGGGGAGGACCCTAGCGCCAAAAACATTCAGTACTTC.

This sequence joins TRBV19 and TRBJ2-3; D is possibly TRBD1 (5 bases). Germline CDR1 is LNHDA and CDR2 is SQIVND (reference sequence). The V end was cut by 1 base, the J end by 0 bases, with 8 bases between. There are 15 residues in the CDR3. The chain's CDR3 is CASSIGYRSTDTQYF. As DNA, the CDR3 is TGTGCCAGTAGTATAGGATACAGGAGCACAGATACGCAGTATTTT.

This clone was seen a handful of times. V and J are TRBV13 and TRBJ2-1, with D uncertain. The CDR3 is 12 residues long. With 1 base removed from V and 7 bases from J, the gap between germline ends came to 5 bases. Per germline, CDR1 PRHDT and CDR2 FYEKMQ (reference sequence). In DNA form, the CDR3 reads TGTGCCAGCAGCTTAGCTGGAAATGAGCAGTTCTTC. As protein: CASSLAGNEQFF.

The chain employs TRBV4-2 and TRBJ2-7; 8 positions match TRBD2. The germline V gene encodes CDR1 LGHNA and CDR2 YNFKEQ. The CDR3 runs 17 residues. The junction had 8 bases not matched to a gene; V was cut back by 0 bases and J by 1 base. In nucleotides, the CDR3 is TGTGCCAGCAGCCAAGAGTGGGCAGCGGGAGCGTCCTACGAGCAGTACTTC. Translation gives CASSQEWAAGASYEQYF.

The V gene is TRBV11-2, the J gene TRBJ2-7; either TRBD1 or TRBD2 may fit D (6 bases each). The CDR3 has 14 amino acids. Germline V CDR1 and CDR2: SGHAT, FQNNGV. V was shortened by 3 bases and J by 4 bases, with 13 bases between the two germline ends. In nucleotides, the CDR3 is TGTGCCAGCAGCTTTGGAAGGGGGGTGTACGAGCAGTACTTC. This sequence encodes CASSFGRGVYEQYF.

The count of this clone is one. The V and J genes are TRBV29-1 and TRBJ1-1, with D possibly being TRBD1 (6 bases). Trimming pared 6 bases from V and 1 base from J, leaving 9 bases between. CDR3 length: 12 amino acids. Germline V gives CDR1 SQVTM, CDR2 ANQGSEA. DNA of the CDR3: TGCAGCGTAGTGACAGGGAACACTGAAGCTTTCTTT. It yields the protein CSVVTGNTEAFF.

The V call is TRBV6-5, the J call TRBJ2-3, with 9 bases matching TRBD2. This CDR3 has 14 amino acids. V shed 6 bases, J shed 4 bases, and the junction held 5 bases outside the gene matches. Germline assignment: CDR1 MNHEY and CDR2 SVGAGI. DNA for the CDR3: TGTGCCAGCAGCCAGTTAGCGGGAGCAGATACGCAGTATTTT. This sequence encodes CASSQLAGADTQYF.

CDR3 region: CASSWASGDNTGELFF. CDR3 in DNA: TGTGCCAGCAGTTGGGCTAGCGGGGATAACACCGGGGAGCTGTTTTTT. This chain connects TRBV27 to TRBJ2-2, with 9 bases aligning to TRBD2. J lost 2 bases, V lost 4 bases, and 5 bases had no gene match. Germline lookup yields CDR1 MNHEY and CDR2 SMNVEV (reference sequence). CDR3 length: 16 residues.